Detailed here is one T cell receptor beta chain. The sample belongs to a study of blood T cell repertoires in COVID-19. Clones were read by immunoSEQ multiplex PCR, and TCRdb kept only the in-frame ones, dropping some. The repertoire holds about 170,000 clones, about 88% seen once, with under 0.65% in the top ten. Germline V lookup: CDR1 SGHTA, CDR2 FQGNSA. CDR3 size: 15 residues. V lost 1 base, J lost 4 bases, and 3 bases stayed unmatched. The Seattle site enrolled patients during active infection and followed them longitudinally. The V call is TRBV7-2, the J call TRBJ2-1; TRBD2 matches at 8 bases. The sequence was collected from a man between 60 and 70 years old with COVID-19, enrolled during active disease. Sequenced material: peripheral blood. This chain's CDR3 is CASSLGPGGYNEQFF. DNA for the CDR3: TGTGCCAGCAGCTTAGGTCCGGGGGGGTACAATGAGCAGTTCTTC.